The 8 T cell receptor beta chains in this list originate from one sample, sequenced in a study of shared clonotypes between healthy human individuals. This table comes from immunoSEQ multiplex PCR, and its TCRdb copy is limited to in-frame clones, with some not included. This sample yields under 600,000 clones, of which roughly 98% are seen a single time; 0.25% to 0.35% belongs to the top ten. Naive CD8 populations comprised CD45RO-negative cells positively selected for CCR7, excluding terminally differentiated effector memory CD45RA+ cells. The sample taken for sequencing was naive CD8+ T cells sorted from blood. These receptors were taken from a man aged 25 to 45 in good health.

The chain couples TRBV13 to TRBJ2-1; D is perhaps TRBD2 (6 bases). Germline CDR1 and CDR2: PRHDT and FYEKMQ (reference sequence). V was shortened by 5 bases and J by 0 bases, with 14 bases between the two germline ends. The CDR3 extends over 16 amino acids. CDR3: CASSPKGLSSYNEQFF. CDR3 in DNA: TGTGCCAGCAGCCCCAAGGGACTGAGCTCCTACAATGAGCAGTTCTTC. The full variable domain, with the rest looked up from reference TRBV13 and TRBJ2-1, is AAGVIQSPRHLIKEKRETATLKCYPIPRHDTVYWYQQGPGQDPQFLISFYEKMQSDKGSIPDRFSAQQFSDYHSELNMSSLELGDSALYFCASSPKGLSSYNEQFFGPGTRLTVL.

The V gene is TRBV27, the J gene TRBJ2-7; tentatively, D is TRBD1 (6 bases). The CDR3 loop spans 16 amino acids. The V end was cut by 5 bases, the J end by 3 bases, with 20 bases between. Germline values: CDR1 MNHEY, CDR2 SMNVEV (reference sequence). This CDR3 is CASSPYDRRRYYEQYF. The CDR3 DNA follows: TGTGCCAGCAGTCCATACGACAGGCGGAGGTACTACGAGCAGTACTTC.

DNA of the CDR3: TGTGCCGGAGGGGGGCAGGCCCAACAAGCCAAAAACATTCAGTACTTC. Its translation is CAGGGQAQQAKNIQYF. This chain connects TRBV21-1 to TRBJ2-4. TRBV21-1 has pseudogene status. The CDR3 length is 16 residues.

The rearrangement links TRBV18 to TRBJ2-1, with 7 bases matching TRBD2. Germline trimming cut 0 bases from V and 1 base from J; bases unmatched to any gene: 3. Germline assignment: CDR1 KGHSH and CDR2 LQKENI. The CDR3 has 16 residues. CDR3 nucleotides: TGTGCCAGCTCACCACCGTACGGGGGGTCCTACAATGAGCAGTTCTTC. Translated: CASSPPYGGSYNEQFF.

This chain links TRBV2 with TRBJ1-4; D remains ambiguous. The CDR3 length is 13 residues. From germline, CDR1 is SNHLY and CDR2 FYNNEI. Trimming shortened V by 8 bases and J by 7 bases, and 14 bases separated the two germline ends. Here the CDR3 reads CASFVLIGEKLFF. In DNA form, the CDR3 reads TGTGCCAGCTTTGTCCTTATAGGTGAAAAACTGTTTTTT.

The chain is built from TRBV7-6 and TRBJ2-7; 8 bases are a match to TRBD1. CDR1 SGHVS and CDR2 FNYEAQ come from the germline V gene. This CDR3 is built from 15 residues. Germline trimming cut 1 base from V and 0 bases from J; bases unmatched to any gene: 2. The CDR3 DNA is TGTGCCAGCAGCTTAGGGGACAGGTTCTCCTACGAGCAGTACTTC. This encodes CASSLGDRFSYEQYF.

The chain joins TRBV7-6 to TRBJ2-1; 8 nucleotides match TRBD2. CDR1 SGHVS and CDR2 FNYEAQ come from the germline V gene. The CDR3 loop spans 16 amino acids. J was trimmed by 7 bases and V by 4 bases; bases with no gene match: 12. The CDR3 coding sequence is TGTGCCAGCAGCTCCCCGGCAGCGGGAGATAGGAATGAGCAGTTCTTC. It yields the protein CASSSPAAGDRNEQFF.

The V call is TRBV5-5, the J call TRBJ2-7; TRBD2 agrees at 9 bases. CDR1 and CDR2 (germline): SGHKS, YYEKEE (reference sequence). The V and J ends lost 4 bases and 0 bases, in that order; junction bases with no gene match: 5. The CDR3 is 15 amino acids. The CDR3 sequence: CASSTGLASSYEQYF. The CDR3 coding sequence is TGTGCCAGCAGCACGGGACTAGCTAGCTCCTACGAGCAGTACTTC. The variable domain in full, with the rest retrieved from reference TRBV5-5 and TRBJ2-7, is DAGVTQSPTHLIKTRGQQVTLRCSPISGHKSVSWYQQVLGQGPQFIFQYYEKEERGRGNFPDRFSARQFPNYSSELNVNALLLGDSALYLCASSTGLASSYEQYFGPGTRLTVT.